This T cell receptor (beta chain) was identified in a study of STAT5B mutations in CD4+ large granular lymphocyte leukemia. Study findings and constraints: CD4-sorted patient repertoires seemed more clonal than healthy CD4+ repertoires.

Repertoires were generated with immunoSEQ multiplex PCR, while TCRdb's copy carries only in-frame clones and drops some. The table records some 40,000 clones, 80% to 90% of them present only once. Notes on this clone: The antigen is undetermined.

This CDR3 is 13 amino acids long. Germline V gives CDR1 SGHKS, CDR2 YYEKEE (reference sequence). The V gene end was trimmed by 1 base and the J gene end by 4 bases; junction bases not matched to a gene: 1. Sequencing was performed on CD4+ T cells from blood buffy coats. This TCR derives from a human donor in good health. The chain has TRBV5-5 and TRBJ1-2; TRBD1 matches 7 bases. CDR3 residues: CASSLNRGYGYTF. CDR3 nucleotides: TGTGCCAGCAGCTTGAACAGGGGCTATGGCTACACCTTC.